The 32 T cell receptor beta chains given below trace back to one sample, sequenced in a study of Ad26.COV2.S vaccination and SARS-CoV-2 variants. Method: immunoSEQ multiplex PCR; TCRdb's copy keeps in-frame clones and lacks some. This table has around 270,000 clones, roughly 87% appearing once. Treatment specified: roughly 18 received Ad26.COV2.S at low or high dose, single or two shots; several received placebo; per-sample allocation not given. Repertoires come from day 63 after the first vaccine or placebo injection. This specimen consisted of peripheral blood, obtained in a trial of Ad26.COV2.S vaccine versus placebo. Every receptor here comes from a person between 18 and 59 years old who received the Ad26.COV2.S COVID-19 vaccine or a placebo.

This CDR3 reads CAWSVGGVTYGYTF. The CDR3 DNA sequence: TGTGCCTGGAGTGTTGGGGGAGTAACCTATGGCTACACCTTC. The chain couples TRBV30 to TRBJ1-2; D may be TRBD1 (5 bases). V lost 0 bases to trimming and J lost 4 bases, with 12 bases between them. This CDR3 comprises 14 residues. The V gene's germline CDR1 is GTSNPN and CDR2 SVGIG (reference sequence).

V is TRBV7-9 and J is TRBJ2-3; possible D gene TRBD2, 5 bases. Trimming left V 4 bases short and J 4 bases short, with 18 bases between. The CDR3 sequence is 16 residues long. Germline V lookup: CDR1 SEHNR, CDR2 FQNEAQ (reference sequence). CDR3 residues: CASSSRRGIRPDTQYF. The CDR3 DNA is TGTGCCAGCAGCTCCCGACGGGGAATCCGCCCAGATACGCAGTATTTT.

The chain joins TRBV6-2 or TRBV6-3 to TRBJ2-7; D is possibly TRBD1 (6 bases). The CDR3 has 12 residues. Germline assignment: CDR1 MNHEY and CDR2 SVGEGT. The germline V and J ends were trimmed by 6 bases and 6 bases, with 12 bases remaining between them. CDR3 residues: CASSSGTPEQYV. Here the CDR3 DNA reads TGTGCCAGCAGCTCCGGGACACCCGAGCAGTACGTC.

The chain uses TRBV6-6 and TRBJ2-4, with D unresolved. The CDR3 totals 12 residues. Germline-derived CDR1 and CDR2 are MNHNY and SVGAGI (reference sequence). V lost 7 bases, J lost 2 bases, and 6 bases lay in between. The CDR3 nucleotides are TGTGCCAGCACGGCAACCAAAAACATTCAGTACTTC. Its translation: CASTATKNIQYF.

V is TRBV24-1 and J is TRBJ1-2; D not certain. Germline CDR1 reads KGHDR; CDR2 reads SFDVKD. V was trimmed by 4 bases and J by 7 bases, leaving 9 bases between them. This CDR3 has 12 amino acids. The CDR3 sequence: CATSDPGRGYTF. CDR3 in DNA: TGTGCCACCAGTGACCCCGGACGTGGCTACACCTTC.

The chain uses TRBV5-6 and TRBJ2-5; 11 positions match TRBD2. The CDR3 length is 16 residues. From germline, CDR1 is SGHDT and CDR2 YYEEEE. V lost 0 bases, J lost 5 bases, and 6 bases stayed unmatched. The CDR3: CASSLVASGGRETQYF. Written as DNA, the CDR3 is TGTGCCAGCAGCTTGGTTGCTAGCGGGGGGCGGGAGACCCAGTACTTC.

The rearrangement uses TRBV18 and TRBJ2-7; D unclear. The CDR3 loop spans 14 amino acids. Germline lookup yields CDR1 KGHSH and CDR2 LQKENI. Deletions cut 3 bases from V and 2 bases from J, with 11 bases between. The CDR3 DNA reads TGTGCCAGCTCACCTTTTGGACCGCCCTACGAGCAGTACTTC. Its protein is CASSPFGPPYEQYF. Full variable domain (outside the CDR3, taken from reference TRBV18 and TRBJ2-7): NAGVMQNPRHLVRRRGQEARLRCSPMKGHSHVYWYRQLPEEGLKFMVYLQKENIIDESGMPKERFSAEFPKEGPSILRIQQVVRGDSAAYFCASSPFGPPYEQYFGPGTRLTVT.

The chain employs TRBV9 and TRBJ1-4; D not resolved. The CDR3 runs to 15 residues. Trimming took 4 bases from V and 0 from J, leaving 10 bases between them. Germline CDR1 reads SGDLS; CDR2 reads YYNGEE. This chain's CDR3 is CASSSAPATNEKLFF. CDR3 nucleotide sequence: TGTGCCAGCAGCTCGGCTCCGGCAACTAATGAAAAACTGTTTTTT.

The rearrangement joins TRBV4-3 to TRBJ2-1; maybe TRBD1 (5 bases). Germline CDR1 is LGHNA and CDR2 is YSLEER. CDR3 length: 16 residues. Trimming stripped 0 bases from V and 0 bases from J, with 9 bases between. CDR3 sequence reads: CASSQDSGISYNEQFF. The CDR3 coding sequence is TGCGCCAGCAGCCAAGATTCAGGGATCTCCTACAATGAGCAGTTCTTC.

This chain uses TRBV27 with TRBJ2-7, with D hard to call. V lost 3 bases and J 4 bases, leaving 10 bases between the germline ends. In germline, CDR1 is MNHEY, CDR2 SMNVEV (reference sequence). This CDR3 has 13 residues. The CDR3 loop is CASSLGRNYEQYF. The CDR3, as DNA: TGTGCCAGCAGTTTGGGCAGAAATTACGAGCAGTACTTC.

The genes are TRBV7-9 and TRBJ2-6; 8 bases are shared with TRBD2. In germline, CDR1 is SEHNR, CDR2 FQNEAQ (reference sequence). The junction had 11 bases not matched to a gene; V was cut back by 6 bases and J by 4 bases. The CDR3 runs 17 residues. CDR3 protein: CASRPFREGLGANVLTF. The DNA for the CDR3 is TGTGCCAGCAGACCTTTTCGGGAGGGCCTCGGGGCCAACGTCCTGACTTTC.

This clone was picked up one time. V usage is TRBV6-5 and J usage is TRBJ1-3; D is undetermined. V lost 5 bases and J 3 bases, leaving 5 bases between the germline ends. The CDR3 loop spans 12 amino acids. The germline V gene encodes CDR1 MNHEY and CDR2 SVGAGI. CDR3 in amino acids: CASSPIGNTIYF. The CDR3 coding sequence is TGTGCCAGCAGTCCAATTGGAAACACCATATATTTT.

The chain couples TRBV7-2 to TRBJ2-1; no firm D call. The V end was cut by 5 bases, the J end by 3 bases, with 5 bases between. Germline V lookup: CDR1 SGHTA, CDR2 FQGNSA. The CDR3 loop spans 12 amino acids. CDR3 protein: CASSPNYNEQFF. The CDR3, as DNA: TGTGCCAGCAGCCCCAACTACAATGAGCAGTTCTTC.

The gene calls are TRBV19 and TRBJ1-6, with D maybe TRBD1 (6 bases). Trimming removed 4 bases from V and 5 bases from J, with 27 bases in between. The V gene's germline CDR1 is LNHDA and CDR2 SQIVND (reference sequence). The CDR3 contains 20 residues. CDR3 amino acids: CASSSTRDIAYTLDNSPLHF. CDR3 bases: TGTGCCAGTAGTAGCACCCGGGACATCGCTTATACCTTGGATAATTCACCCCTCCACTTT.

CDR3: CSASFSARGAGPVDTQYF. The CDR3 nucleotides are TGCAGTGCTAGTTTTTCGGCTCGGGGGGCCGGGCCAGTGGATACGCAGTATTTT. The V gene is TRBV20-1, the J gene TRBJ2-3; D is possibly TRBD2 (7 bases). Trimming took off 3 bases at V and 6 bases at J, with 28 bases between the two ends. From germline, CDR1 is DFQATT and CDR2 SNEGSKA (reference sequence). This CDR3 has 18 residues.

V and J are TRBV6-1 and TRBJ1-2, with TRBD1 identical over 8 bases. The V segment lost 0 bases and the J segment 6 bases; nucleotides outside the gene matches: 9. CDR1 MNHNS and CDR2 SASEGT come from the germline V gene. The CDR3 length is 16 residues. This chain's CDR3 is CASSEAGGWTGNGYTF. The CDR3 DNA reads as TGTGCCAGCAGTGAAGCGGGGGGGTGGACAGGGAATGGCTACACCTTC.

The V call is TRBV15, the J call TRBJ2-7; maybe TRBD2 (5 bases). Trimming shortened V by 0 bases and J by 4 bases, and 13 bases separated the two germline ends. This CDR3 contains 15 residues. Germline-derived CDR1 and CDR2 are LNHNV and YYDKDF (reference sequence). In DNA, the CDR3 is TGTGCCACCAGCAGAGATGCAGGACTTGGGTACGAGCAGTACTTC. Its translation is CATSRDAGLGYEQYF.

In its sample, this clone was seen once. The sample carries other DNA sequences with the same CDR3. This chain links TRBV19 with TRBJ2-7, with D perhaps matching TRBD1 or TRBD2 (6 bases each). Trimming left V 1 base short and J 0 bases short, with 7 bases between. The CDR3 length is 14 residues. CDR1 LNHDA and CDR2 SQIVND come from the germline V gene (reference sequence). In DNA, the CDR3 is TGTGCCAGTAGTATAGCGGGGGCCTCCTACGAGCAGTACTTC. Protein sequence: CASSIAGASYEQYF.

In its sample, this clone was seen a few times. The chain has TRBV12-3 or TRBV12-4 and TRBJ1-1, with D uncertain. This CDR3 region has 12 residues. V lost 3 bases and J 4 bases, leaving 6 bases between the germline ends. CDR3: CASSFVGTEAFF. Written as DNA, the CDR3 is TGTGCCAGCAGTTTCGTGGGCACTGAAGCTTTCTTT.

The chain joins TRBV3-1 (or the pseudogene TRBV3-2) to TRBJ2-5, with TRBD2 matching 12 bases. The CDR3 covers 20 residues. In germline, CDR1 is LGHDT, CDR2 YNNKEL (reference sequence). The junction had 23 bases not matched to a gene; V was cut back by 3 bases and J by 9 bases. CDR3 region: CASSHGETSGSSTGILAQYF. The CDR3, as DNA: TGTGCCAGCAGCCACGGGGAGACTAGCGGGAGTTCAACGGGCATTCTGGCCCAGTACTTC.

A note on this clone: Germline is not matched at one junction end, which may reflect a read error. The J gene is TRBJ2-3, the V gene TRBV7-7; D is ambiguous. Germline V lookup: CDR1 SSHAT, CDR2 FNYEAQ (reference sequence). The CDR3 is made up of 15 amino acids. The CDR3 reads CASSPSYSSTDTQYF. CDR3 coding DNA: TGTGCTAGCAGCCCTTCCTACTCCAGCACAGATACGCAGTATTTT.

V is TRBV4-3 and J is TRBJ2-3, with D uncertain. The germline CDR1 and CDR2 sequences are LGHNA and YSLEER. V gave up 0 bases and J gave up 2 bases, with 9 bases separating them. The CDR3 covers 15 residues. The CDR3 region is CASSQELGLTDTQYF. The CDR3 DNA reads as TGCGCCAGCAGCCAAGAGTTGGGCCTCACAGATACGCAGTATTTT.

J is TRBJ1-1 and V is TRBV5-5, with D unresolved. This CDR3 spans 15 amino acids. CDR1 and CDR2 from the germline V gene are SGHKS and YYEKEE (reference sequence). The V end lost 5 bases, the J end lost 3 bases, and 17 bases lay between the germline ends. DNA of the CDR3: TGTGCCAGCAGGTCACGTACTGGGTTAGACACTGAAGCTTTCTTT. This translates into CASRSRTGLDTEAFF.

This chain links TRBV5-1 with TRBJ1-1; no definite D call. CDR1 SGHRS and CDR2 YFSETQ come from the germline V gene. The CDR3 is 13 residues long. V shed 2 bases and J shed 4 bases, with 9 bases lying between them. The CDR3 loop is CASSFDLGTEAFF. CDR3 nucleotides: TGCGCCAGCAGCTTTGACTTAGGCACTGAAGCTTTCTTT.

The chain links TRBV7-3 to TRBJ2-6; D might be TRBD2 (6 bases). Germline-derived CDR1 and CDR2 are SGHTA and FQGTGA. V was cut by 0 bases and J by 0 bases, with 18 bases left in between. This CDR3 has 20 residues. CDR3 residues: CASSLTEPLLGGSGANVLTF. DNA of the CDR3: TGTGCCAGCAGCTTAACGGAGCCCCTCCTGGGGGGCTCTGGGGCCAACGTCCTGACTTTC.

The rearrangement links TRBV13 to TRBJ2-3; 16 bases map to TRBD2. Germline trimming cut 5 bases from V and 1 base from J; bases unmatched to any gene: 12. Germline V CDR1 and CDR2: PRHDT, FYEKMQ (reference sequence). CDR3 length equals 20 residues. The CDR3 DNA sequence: TGTGCCAGCAGCCTCGCCTCCGGGACTAGCGGGGGGGCCGGCACAGATACGCAGTATTTT. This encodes CASSLASGTSGGAGTDTQYF. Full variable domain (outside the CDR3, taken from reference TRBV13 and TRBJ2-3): AAGVIQSPRHLIKEKRETATLKCYPIPRHDTVYWYQQGPGQDPQFLISFYEKMQSDKGSIPDRFSAQQFSDYHSELNMSSLELGDSALYFCASSLASGTSGGAGTDTQYFGPGTRLTVL.

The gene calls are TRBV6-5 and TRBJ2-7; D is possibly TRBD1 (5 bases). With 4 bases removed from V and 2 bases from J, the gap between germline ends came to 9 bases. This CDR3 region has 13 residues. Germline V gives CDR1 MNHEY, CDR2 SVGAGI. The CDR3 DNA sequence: TGTGCCAGCAGTTCCGACAGAGCCTACGAGCAGTACTTC. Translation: CASSSDRAYEQYF.

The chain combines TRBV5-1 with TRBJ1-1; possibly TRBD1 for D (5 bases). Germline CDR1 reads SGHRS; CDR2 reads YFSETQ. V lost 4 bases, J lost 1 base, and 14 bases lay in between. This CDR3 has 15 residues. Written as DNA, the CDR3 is TGCGCCAGCAGCCCTCGTAGGCAGGGGAACACTGAAGCTTTCTTT. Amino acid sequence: CASSPRRQGNTEAFF.

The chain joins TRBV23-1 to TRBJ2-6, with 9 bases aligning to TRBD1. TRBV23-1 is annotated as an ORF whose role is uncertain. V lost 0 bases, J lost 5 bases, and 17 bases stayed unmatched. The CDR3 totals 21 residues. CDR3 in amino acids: CASSQSSLQGAPPLRANVLTF. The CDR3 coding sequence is TGCGCCAGCAGTCAATCCTCCTTACAGGGGGCACCGCCTCTGAGGGCCAACGTCCTGACTTTC.

CDR3 loop: CASSLTLGNTEAFF. For the CDR3, the DNA is TGTGCCAGCAGCTTAACGTTGGGGAACACTGAAGCTTTCTTT. The rearrangement links TRBV7-9 to TRBJ1-1, with unresolved D. V lost 2 bases and J 1 base, leaving 8 bases between the germline ends. There are 14 residues in the CDR3. CDR1 is SEHNR and CDR2 is FQNEAQ in the germline V gene (reference sequence).

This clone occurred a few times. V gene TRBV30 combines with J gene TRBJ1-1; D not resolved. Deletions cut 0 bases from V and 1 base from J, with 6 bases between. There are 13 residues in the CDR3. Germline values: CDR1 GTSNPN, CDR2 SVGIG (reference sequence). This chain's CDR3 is CAWSVEGNTEAFF. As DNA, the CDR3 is TGTGCCTGGAGTGTAGAGGGGAACACTGAAGCTTTCTTT. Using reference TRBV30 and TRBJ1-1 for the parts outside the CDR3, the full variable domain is SQTIHQWPATLVQPVGSPLSLECTVEGTSNPNLYWYRQAAGRGLQLLFYSVGIGQISSEVPQNLSASRPQDRQFILSSKKLLLSDSGFYLCAWSVEGNTEAFFGQGTRLTVV.

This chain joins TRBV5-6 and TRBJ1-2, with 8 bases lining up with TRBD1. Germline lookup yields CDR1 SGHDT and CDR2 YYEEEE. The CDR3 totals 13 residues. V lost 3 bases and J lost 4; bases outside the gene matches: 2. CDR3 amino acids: CASSWTGIYGYTF. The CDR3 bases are TGTGCCAGCAGCTGGACAGGGATCTATGGCTACACCTTC.